This TCR beta chain was captured by sequencing in a study of cytomegalovirus exposure and HLA in healthy donors. The V end lost 0 bases, the J end lost 4 bases, and 14 bases lay between the germline ends. The CDR3 consists of 16 residues. Germline CDR1 is SGDLS and CDR2 is YYNGEE. Vbeta (60) and Jbeta (13) primers were used in the PCR. Here immunoSEQ multiplex PCR was the method, and the copy in TCRdb shows in-frame clones only, minus some. The top ten clones hold 1.6% of a sample with around 190,000 clones, roughly 79% of them seen once. This sequence joins TRBV9 and TRBJ1-3; tentative D call: TRBD1 (6 bases). Sequencing was done on a sample of PBMCs. The sequence was collected from a woman under 30 in good health and CMV-seronegative. The CDR3 sequence is CASSVGVQGGGNTIYF. As DNA, the CDR3 is TGTGCCAGCAGCGTAGGTGTACAGGGCGGAGGAAACACCATATATTTT.